The present T cell receptor (beta chain) was sequenced within a study of blood T cell repertoires in COVID-19. Study as a whole: In each case, the material was cDNA or gDNA derived from T cells, B-cell-depleted T cells, or PBMCs.

Profiled with immunoSEQ multiplex PCR; TCRdb holds only in-frame clones, not every one. Counted here are around 450,000 clones, nearly 90% occurring once; the ten biggest clones make up roughly 1.9%. V lost 5 bases and J lost 4; bases outside the gene matches: 7. This CDR3 spans 14 amino acids. Germline V CDR1 and CDR2: SNHLY, FYNNEI. The sequence was obtained from a woman under 30 with acute COVID-19. Sequences were obtained from PBMCs or T cells enriched from blood (not recorded which). The chain links TRBV2 to TRBJ1-2; 7 nucleotides align to TRBD1. Here the CDR3 DNA reads TGTGCCAGCAGTTACGACAGGGCCAGCTATGGCTACACCTTC. Its translation is CASSYDRASYGYTF.